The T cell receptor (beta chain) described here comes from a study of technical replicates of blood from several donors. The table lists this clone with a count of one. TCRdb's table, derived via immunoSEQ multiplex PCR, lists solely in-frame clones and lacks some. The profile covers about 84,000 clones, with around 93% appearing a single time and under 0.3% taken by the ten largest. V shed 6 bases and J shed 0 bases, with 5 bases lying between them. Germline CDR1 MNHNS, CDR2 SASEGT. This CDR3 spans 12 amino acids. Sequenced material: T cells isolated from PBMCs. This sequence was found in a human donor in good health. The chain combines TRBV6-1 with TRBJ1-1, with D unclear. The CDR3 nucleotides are TGTGCCAGCAGCCTAATGAACACTGAAGCTTTCTTT. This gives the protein CASSLMNTEAFF.